This T cell receptor (beta chain) appears in the sequencing data of a study of blood T cell repertoires in COVID-19. Study background: The samples span acute and convalescent COVID-19 from the United States, Italy and Spain.

Source study methods: Nucleated cell number was recorded as an estimate derived from reference gene primer amplification. Method: immunoSEQ multiplex PCR; TCRdb's copy keeps in-frame clones and lacks some. V, J and clone size reflect that table, while D and trimming were determined from the DNA. The sample lists about 190,000 clones, roughly 80% seen once, with about 7.2% in the top ten. The V gene end was trimmed by 5 bases and the J gene end by 1 base; junction bases not matched to a gene: 3. Germline CDR1 is MNHEY and CDR2 is SVGAGI. CDR3 length: 14 residues. The TCR comes from a man aged 55 to 70 with acute or convalescent COVID-19. The rearrangement links TRBV6-5 to TRBJ2-3; 7 bases map to TRBD2. Material: peripheral blood. The CDR3 sequence is CASSRDYRTDTQYF. The CDR3 coding sequence is TGTGCCAGCAGTCGGGACTATCGCACAGATACGCAGTATTTT.